The 30 T cell receptor beta chains given below trace back to one sample, sequenced in a study of vaccination and CD4 T cells after COVID-19. For these receptors, no antigen is known. Sample treatment: roughly 10-day PBMC culture with coronavirus spike peptide pools or control peptides (ViraFEST assay). The Oncomine TCR Beta short-read assay sequenced DNA from cultured CD4+ T cells. TCRdb analysed the PCR reads with MiXCR anew, one entry per CDR3 protein. In the table there are about 14,000 distinct CDR3 sequences, less than 70% of which are singletons. Sample: CD4+ T cells from blood, cultured in vitro. The receptors were sampled from a human donor who had recovered from COVID-19.

V gene TRBV10-2 combines with J gene TRBJ2-7, with 10 bases aligning to TRBD2. Trimming removed 3 bases from V and 6 bases from J; junction bases left unmatched: 8. The germline V gene has CDR1 WSHSY and CDR2 SAAADI. This CDR3 spans 15 amino acids. CDR3 region: CASSELASGSGEQYF. CDR3 sequence (DNA): TGCGCCAGCAGTGAACTGGCTAGCGGGAGTGGCGAGCAGTACTTC.

The CDR3, as DNA: TGTGCCAGTAGTCTAGGGGGCCTGGGCACTGAAGCTTTCTTT. This codes for CASSLGGLGTEAFF. The J gene is TRBJ1-1, the V gene TRBV19; 7 bases are a match to TRBD1. The CDR3 is 14 residues long. Germline V gives CDR1 LNHDA, CDR2 SQIVND (reference sequence). V was clipped by 5 bases and J by 4 bases; unmatched bases: 7.

The V call is TRBV12-1, the J call TRBJ2-2. TRBV12-1 is described as a pseudogene. The CDR3 covers 14 residues. CDR3 sequence: CASSFLQRTGELFF. DNA for the CDR3: TGTGCCAGCAGCTTTCTCCAGCGCACCGGGGAGCTGTTTTTT.

This clonotype was detected only a few times. The V call is TRBV20-1, the J call TRBJ2-1; perhaps TRBD2 as D (6 bases). Germline-derived CDR1 and CDR2 are DFQATT and SNEGSKA (reference sequence). The CDR3 runs 16 residues. The V end lost 3 bases, the J end lost 4 bases, and 19 bases lay between the germline ends. The CDR3 sequence is CSASGGSGLAYNEQFF. DNA for the CDR3: TGCAGTGCTAGTGGGGGGTCTGGGCTAGCTTACAATGAGCAGTTCTTC.

This clonotype has just a few counts. The chain employs TRBV15 and TRBJ2-6; tentatively, D is TRBD1 or TRBD2 (5 bases each). CDR3 length equals 17 residues. Deletions cut 1 base from V and 0 bases from J, with 10 bases between. The germline V gene encodes CDR1 LNHNV and CDR2 YYDKDF (reference sequence). Here the CDR3 reads CATSRARDVSGANVLTF. For the CDR3, the DNA is TGTGCCACCAGCAGAGCCCGGGACGTCTCTGGGGCCAACGTCCTGACTTTC. Together with reference TRBV15 and TRBJ2-6, the CDR3 gives the full variable domain: DAMVIQNPRYQVTQFGKPVTLSCSQTLNHNVMYWYQQKSSQAPKLLFHYYDKDFNNEADTPDNFQSRRPNTSFCFLDIRSPGLGDTAMYLCATSRARDVSGANVLTFGAGSRLTVL.

The sample holds a few counts of this clonotype. The chain recombines TRBV6-5 with TRBJ2-2, with D maybe TRBD2 (5 bases). This CDR3 comprises 13 residues. Deletions cut 2 bases from V and 6 bases from J, with 7 bases between. The germline gives CDR1 MNHEY, CDR2 SVGAGI. This chain's CDR3 is CASSYRGPGELFF. The CDR3 nucleotides are TGTGCCAGCAGTTACCGCGGGCCCGGGGAGCTGTTTTTT.

The chain has TRBV20-1 and TRBJ1-5; 10 bases are a match to TRBD1. Looked up from germline, CDR1 is DFQATT and CDR2 is SNEGSKA (reference sequence). CDR3 size: 17 residues. V trimming: 4 bases; J trimming: 6 bases; junction bases outside the gene matches: 15. Here the CDR3 DNA reads TGCAGTGCTATAACGACAGGGGGCGATTTGCTGGCTCAGCCCCAGCATTTT. Protein sequence: CSAITTGGDLLAQPQHF.

V and J are TRBV20-1 and TRBJ2-1, with D possibly being TRBD1 or TRBD2 (5 bases each). Per germline, CDR1 DFQATT and CDR2 SNEGSKA (reference sequence). This CDR3 has 11 residues. The V end lost 6 bases, the J end lost 9 bases, and 12 bases lay between the germline ends. CDR3 sequence: CSARTRGEQFF. The CDR3 DNA reads TGCAGTGCAAGGACACGGGGTGAGCAGTTCTTC.

The chain recombines TRBV7-3 with TRBJ1-1, with D possibly TRBD1 on 5 matching bases. Germline CDR1 is SGHTA and CDR2 is FQGTGA. The germline V and J ends were trimmed by 5 bases and 0 bases, with 10 bases remaining between them. CDR3 size: 14 residues. The CDR3 reads CASSRGGVNTEAFF. The CDR3 bases are TGTGCCAGCAGCCGTGGGGGGGTGAACACTGAAGCTTTCTTT.

On this clonotype itself: A junction end diverges from the germline sequence, so it may reflect a read error. The CDR3 region has the DNA TGTGCCAGCAGCCGTACAGGGGGGAAAGAAGGGTTT. It codes for CASSRTGGKEGF. The chain uses TRBV5-4 and TRBJ1-1, with TRBD1 identical over 8 bases. The CDR3 extends over 12 amino acids. CDR1 is SGHNT and CDR2 is YYREEE in the germline V gene (reference sequence).

This sequence joins TRBV1 and TRBJ1-2. TRBV1 is described as a pseudogene. This CDR3 region has 13 residues. Written as DNA, the CDR3 is TGCACCAGCAGCCATAGATCTCCGCACGGCTACACCTTC. The encoded protein is CTSSHRSPHGYTF.

This clonotype was found a few times. CDR3 nucleotide sequence: TGCAGTGCTGGACAGGGAACTCAGCCCCAGCATTTT. Its protein is CSAGQGTQPQHF. The V and J genes are TRBV20-1 and TRBJ1-5, with 8 nucleotides matching TRBD1. The germline gives CDR1 DFQATT, CDR2 SNEGSKA (reference sequence). CDR3 length: 12 amino acids. The V segment lost 5 bases and the J segment 6 bases; nucleotides outside the gene matches: 3.

This clonotype was detected a few times. The gene calls are TRBV20-1 and TRBJ2-7; the match to TRBD2 covers 8 bases. The CDR3 sequence is 14 residues long. Germline CDR1 DFQATT, CDR2 SNEGSKA (reference sequence). The junction had 8 bases not matched to a gene; V was cut back by 0 bases and J by 7 bases. DNA for the CDR3: TGCAGTGCTAGAGATACAGCGGGAGTGTATGAGCAGTACTTC. It specifies CSARDTAGVYEQYF.

CDR3 sequence (DNA): TGTGCCAGCAGCCCAATAAATCAGCCCCAGCATTTT. As protein: CASSPINQPQHF. This sequence joins TRBV7-9 and TRBJ1-5, with D unresolved. V lost 5 bases to trimming and J lost 4 bases, with 6 bases between them. The CDR3 covers 12 residues. Germline lookup yields CDR1 SEHNR and CDR2 FQNEAQ (reference sequence).

V usage is TRBV19 and J usage is TRBJ2-3; tentatively, D is TRBD1 (6 bases). V was trimmed by 6 bases and J by 2 bases, leaving 9 bases between them. The CDR3 runs 13 residues. Germline V gene data show CDR1 as LNHDA and CDR2 as SQIVND (reference sequence). In nucleotides, the CDR3 is TGTGCCAGTAGGGCAGGGGTCACAGATACGCAGTATTTT. This gives the protein CASRAGVTDTQYF.

The CDR3 coding sequence is TGTGCCAGCAGCTTAGCCCCCAAGGGCTATCAAGAGACCCAGTACTTC. It yields the protein CASSLAPKGYQETQYF. This sequence joins TRBV7-9 and TRBJ2-5; no clear D. The germline gives CDR1 SEHNR, CDR2 FQNEAQ (reference sequence). V dropped 0 bases and J dropped 2 bases, with 13 bases sitting between them. The CDR3 contains 16 residues.

This chain connects TRBV7-3 to TRBJ2-5, with D maybe TRBD2 (6 bases). The germline CDR1 and CDR2 sequences are SGHTA and FQGTGA. V was pared by 2 bases and J by 5 bases, with 9 bases between. The CDR3 is 13 residues long. CDR3 coding DNA: TGTGCCAGCAGCTTAGGCCTAGCGGAGACCCAGTACTTC. Amino acids: CASSLGLAETQYF.

This clonotype is labeled as medium-sized. This chain joins TRBV19 and TRBJ1-5; 11 bases match TRBD1. This CDR3 spans 16 amino acids. V lost 3 bases to trimming and J lost 2 bases; unmatched junction nucleotides: 3. CDR1 is LNHDA, CDR2 SQIVND, per germline (reference sequence). The CDR3 region has the DNA TGTGCCAGTAGTATCCGGGACAGGGGGGGCAATCAGCCCCAGCATTTT. It is translated as CASSIRDRGGNQPQHF. The complete variable domain, with remaining parts taken from reference TRBV19 and TRBJ1-5, reads DGGITQSPKYLFRKEGQNVTLSCEQNLNHDAMYWYRQDPGQGLRLIYYSQIVNDFQKGDIAEGYSVSREKKESFPLTVTSAQKNPTAFYLCASSIRDRGGNQPQHFGDGTRLSIL.

This CDR3 is CASSESRSQETQYF. CDR3 DNA sequence: TGTGCCAGCAGTGAAAGCCGGAGCCAAGAGACCCAGTACTTC. The chain recombines TRBV2 with TRBJ2-5; no clear D. This CDR3 is built from 14 residues. Germline values: CDR1 SNHLY, CDR2 FYNNEI. Trimming cost V 2 bases and J 1 base, with 8 bases left between them.

J is TRBJ2-5 and V is TRBV6-5, with D possibly being TRBD1 or TRBD2 (7 bases each). This CDR3 is 17 amino acids long. Germline assignment: CDR1 MNHEY and CDR2 SVGAGI. The germline V and J ends were trimmed by 2 bases and 3 bases, with 19 bases remaining between them. The CDR3 DNA follows: TGTGCCAGCAGTTACCCGCGGGGGAACAGGGGCAAAGAGACCCAGTACTTC. Amino acid sequence: CASSYPRGNRGKETQYF.

The count of this clonotype is one. The chain uses TRBV19 and TRBJ2-5, with 11 positions matching TRBD2. With V trimmed by 5 bases and J by 5 bases, 1 base remained unmatched. The CDR3 spans 13 residues. CDR1 is LNHDA and CDR2 is SQIVND in the germline V gene (reference sequence). Here the CDR3 reads CASSLAGGETQYF. The CDR3 DNA sequence: TGTGCCAGTAGTCTAGCGGGAGGTGAGACCCAGTACTTC.

The chain has TRBV20-1 and TRBJ2-2; TRBD2 matches 12 bases. With V trimmed by 6 bases and J by 2 bases, 4 bases remained unmatched. Germline V CDR1 and CDR2: DFQATT, SNEGSKA (reference sequence). The CDR3 consists of 15 residues. This CDR3 is CSARTSGANTGELFF. The CDR3 coding sequence is TGCAGTGCAAGGACTAGCGGGGCAAACACCGGGGAGCTGTTTTTT.

The chain uses TRBV5-1 and TRBJ2-7, with D uncertain. Germline values: CDR1 SGHRS, CDR2 YFSETQ. The CDR3 runs 14 residues. The V gene lost 4 bases and the J gene lost 1 base, with 12 bases spanning the gap. CDR3 protein: CASSEDRWSYEQYF. The CDR3 nucleotides are TGCGCCAGCAGCGAGGACCGTTGGTCCTACGAGCAGTACTTC.

The J gene is TRBJ1-4, the V gene TRBV20-1; no clear D gene. The CDR3 sequence is 10 residues long. Germline V gene sequence: CDR1 DFQATT, CDR2 SNEGSKA (reference sequence). The V gene lost 6 bases and the J gene lost 5 bases, with 4 bases spanning the gap. CDR3 nucleotides: TGCAGTGCCAGAAATGAAAAACTGTTTTTT. Its protein is CSARNEKLFF.

CDR3 sequence: CASSRDTRNQPQHF. The CDR3 DNA sequence: TGTGCCAGCAGCCGGGACACTCGCAATCAGCCCCAGCATTTT. The chain combines TRBV7-2 with TRBJ1-5, with a possible D match to TRBD1 (6 bases). The CDR3 has 14 residues. The germline V gene has CDR1 SGHTA and CDR2 FQGNSA. Trimming took 5 bases from V and 2 from J, leaving 10 bases between them.

This clonotype was counted a few times. The V and J genes are TRBV6-5 and TRBJ2-5; possible D gene TRBD1, 6 bases. The CDR3 has 14 residues. Trimming took 4 bases from V and 2 from J, leaving 11 bases between them. The V gene's germline CDR1 is MNHEY and CDR2 SVGAGI. The CDR3 nucleotides read TGTGCCAGCAGTTTACGGACAGCTCAAGAGACCCAGTACTTC. This gives the protein CASSLRTAQETQYF.

This clonotype has only one observation. The rearrangement uses TRBV20-1 and TRBJ2-7, with TRBD2 matching 8 bases. The germline V gene encodes CDR1 DFQATT and CDR2 SNEGSKA (reference sequence). The CDR3 extends over 13 amino acids. The J segment lost 3 bases and the V segment lost 3 bases, leaving 4 bases of the junction unmatched. CDR3 residues: CSARGTSDYEQYF. The CDR3 coding sequence is TGCAGTGCTAGGGGGACTAGTGACTACGAGCAGTACTTC.

The chain combines TRBV30 with TRBJ2-1, with D possibly being TRBD1 or TRBD2 (5 bases each). CDR1 is GTSNPN, CDR2 SVGIG, per germline (reference sequence). Deletions cut 2 bases from V and 12 bases from J, with 23 bases between. CDR3 length: 15 residues. The DNA of the CDR3 is TGTGCCTGGAGTAAGTCCCGGGACCGGGTCCGTTGGCAGTTCTTC. Amino acids: CAWSKSRDRVRWQFF.

This chain joins TRBV29-1 and TRBJ1-2; D not resolved. Trimming removed 7 bases from V and 5 bases from J, with 14 bases in between. The V gene's germline CDR1 is SQVTM and CDR2 ANQGSEA. CDR3 length equals 12 residues. The CDR3 DNA is TGCAGCGCAAAGACACCGAAATATGGCTACACCTTC. Translated, it gives CSAKTPKYGYTF.

This clonotype is large by share. The CDR3 bases are TGCGCCAGCAGTGAGCGGCAGGGGACTGAAGCTTTCTTT. The encoded protein is CASSERQGTEAFF. The V call is TRBV10-1, the J call TRBJ1-1; maybe TRBD1 (6 bases). The germline V gene encodes CDR1 WNHNN and CDR2 SYGVQD (reference sequence). The V gene lost 2 bases and the J gene lost 5 bases, with 9 bases spanning the gap. This CDR3 is built from 13 residues.